The 14 T cell receptor beta chains given below trace back to one sample, sequenced in a study of cytomegalovirus exposure and HLA in healthy donors. PCR primers comprised 60 Vbeta and 13 Jbeta primers. The table came from immunoSEQ multiplex PCR; TCRdb's copy has only in-frame clones and leaves some out. Here the sample spans some 150,000 clones, around three quarters being singletons. The sample taken for sequencing was PBMCs. The receptor set was obtained from a woman aged 45-59 years in good health and CMV-seronegative.

This clone came up once. V is TRBV4-1 and J is TRBJ2-5, with 9 bases identical to TRBD2. J gave up 5 bases and V 2 bases, and 12 bases lay outside the gene matches. CDR3 length: 17 residues. Germline V gene sequence: CDR1 MGHRA, CDR2 YSYEKL. The CDR3 DNA sequence: TGCGCCAGCAGCCAACGCGCTAGCGGGGCGAATTGGGAGACCCAGTACTTC. The encoded protein is CASSQRASGANWETQYF.

V is TRBV16 and J is TRBJ2-1; TRBD1 aligns across 9 bases. The CDR3 has 16 residues. Germline-derived CDR1 and CDR2 are KGHSY and FQNENV. J was trimmed by 6 bases and V by 0 bases; bases with no gene match: 6. The CDR3 spells CASSQSATTGGNEQFF. The CDR3 nucleotides read TGTGCCAGCAGCCAATCAGCGACGACAGGGGGCAATGAGCAGTTCTTC.

CDR3 sequence: CASRTQGRETQYF. CDR3 nucleotides: TGTGCCAGCAGGACACAGGGCAGAGAGACCCAGTACTTC. The chain carries TRBV6-1 and TRBJ2-5; D is perhaps TRBD1 (6 bases). The germline V gene encodes CDR1 MNHNS and CDR2 SASEGT. V dropped 6 bases and J dropped 4 bases, with 12 bases sitting between them. The CDR3 spans 13 residues.

This chain joins TRBV7-2 and TRBJ1-4, with D perhaps matching TRBD1 (5 bases). V was pared by 5 bases and J by 4 bases, with 17 bases between. Germline V gives CDR1 SGHTA, CDR2 FQGNSA. The length of the CDR3 is 16 residues. The CDR3 DNA follows: TGTGCCAGCAGCGCGCGGAGGGTAGGGGTTAATGAAAAACTGTTTTTT. This translates into CASSARRVGVNEKLFF.

Points on this clone: Other nucleotide sequences in the sample specify the same CDR3. The genes are TRBV19 and TRBJ1-1; weak D call: TRBD1 (6 bases). The CDR3 is 14 residues long. Trimming shortened V by 6 bases and J by 1 base, and 12 bases separated the two germline ends. In germline, CDR1 is LNHDA, CDR2 SQIVND (reference sequence). CDR3 loop: CASRTGPQNTEAFF. The CDR3 nucleotides read TGTGCCAGTAGGACAGGTCCTCAGAACACTGAAGCTTTCTTT. Full variable domain (rest looked up from reference TRBV19 and TRBJ1-1): DGGITQSPKYLFRKEGQNVTLSCEQNLNHDAMYWYRQDPGQGLRLIYYSQIVNDFQKGDIAEGYSVSREKKESFPLTVTSAQKNPTAFYLCASRTGPQNTEAFFGQGTRLTVV.

The chain joins TRBV7-2 to TRBJ1-5; D may be TRBD1 (6 bases). V was trimmed by 2 bases and J by 0 bases, leaving 11 bases between them. CDR3 length: 16 residues. CDR1 SGHTA and CDR2 FQGNSA come from the germline V gene. The CDR3 spells CASSLRRGDSNQPQHF. The DNA of the CDR3 is TGTGCCAGCAGCTTACGCAGGGGTGATAGCAATCAGCCCCAGCATTTT.

The chain joins TRBV11-1 to TRBJ1-2, with D unclear. This CDR3 has 17 residues. Trimming took 5 bases from V and 2 from J, leaving 21 bases between them. Germline lookup yields CDR1 SGHAT and CDR2 FQDESV (reference sequence). The CDR3 spells CASSTRRGENLNYGYTF. Here the CDR3 DNA reads TGTGCCAGCAGCACCCGGCGGGGAGAGAATTTGAACTATGGCTACACCTTC.

The chain carries TRBV19 and TRBJ2-1; TRBD2 agrees at 14 bases. Germline V CDR1 and CDR2: LNHDA, SQIVND (reference sequence). The CDR3 extends over 16 amino acids. V was pared by 5 bases and J by 5 bases, with 5 bases of the junction left unmatched. The CDR3 loop reads CASSAGLAGGNNEQFF. The CDR3 nucleotides are TGTGCCAGTAGTGCCGGACTAGCGGGGGGTAACAATGAGCAGTTCTTC.

The V and J genes are TRBV15 and TRBJ1-2; 9 bases line up with TRBD1. The CDR3 extends over 14 amino acids. After removal of 0 bases from V and 7 bases from J, the junction contained 3 bases not matched to a gene. CDR1 and CDR2 from the germline V gene are LNHNV and YYDKDF (reference sequence). The CDR3 sequence is CATSRDTGGSGYTF. As DNA, the CDR3 is TGTGCCACCAGCAGAGATACAGGGGGCTCTGGCTACACCTTC.

V usage is TRBV5-1 and J usage is TRBJ2-5, with 9 bases identical to TRBD1. This CDR3 is 13 amino acids long. V lost 4 bases, J lost 5 bases, and 3 bases stayed unmatched. Germline CDR1 reads SGHRS; CDR2 reads YFSETQ. The CDR3 DNA reads TGCGCCAGCAGCGCGGGACAGGGTGAGACCCAGTACTTC. Translation: CASSAGQGETQYF.

The chain recombines TRBV28 with TRBJ2-7, with no clear D. V lost 7 bases and J lost 0, with 19 bases in between. This CDR3 has 16 residues. CDR1 MDHEN and CDR2 SYDVKM come from the germline V gene. CDR3 residues: CASTNFGALSSYEQYF. CDR3 sequence (DNA): TGTGCCAGCACTAACTTCGGAGCGCTTAGCTCCTACGAGCAGTACTTC.

The CDR3 DNA follows: TGTGCCAGCAGGGACAGTAACTATGGCTACACCTTC. Its translation is CASRDSNYGYTF. The rearrangement uses TRBV28 and TRBJ1-2; TRBD1 is a possible D gene (6 bases). Trimming pared 6 bases from V and 1 base from J, leaving 6 bases between. This CDR3 contains 12 residues. Looked up from germline, CDR1 is MDHEN and CDR2 is SYDVKM.

CDR3 residues: CASSLSTGNEKLFF. The CDR3 DNA is TGTGCCAGCAGCTTGTCGACTGGAAATGAAAAACTGTTTTTT. V and J are TRBV7-6 and TRBJ1-4; D gene ambiguous. CDR3 length: 14 amino acids. Germline loops: CDR1 SGHVS, CDR2 FNYEAQ. Trimming cost V 3 bases and J 5 bases, with 10 bases left between them.

This sequence joins TRBV27 and TRBJ1-1, with TRBD1 matching 10 bases. Germline-derived CDR1 and CDR2 are MNHEY and SMNVEV (reference sequence). This CDR3 spans 14 amino acids. V shed 6 bases and J 6 bases; nucleotides not matched to a gene: 7. The CDR3 coding sequence is TGTGCCAGCAGACTCGGGACAGGGGCCTCTGAAGCTTTCTTT. Its protein product is CASRLGTGASEAFF.